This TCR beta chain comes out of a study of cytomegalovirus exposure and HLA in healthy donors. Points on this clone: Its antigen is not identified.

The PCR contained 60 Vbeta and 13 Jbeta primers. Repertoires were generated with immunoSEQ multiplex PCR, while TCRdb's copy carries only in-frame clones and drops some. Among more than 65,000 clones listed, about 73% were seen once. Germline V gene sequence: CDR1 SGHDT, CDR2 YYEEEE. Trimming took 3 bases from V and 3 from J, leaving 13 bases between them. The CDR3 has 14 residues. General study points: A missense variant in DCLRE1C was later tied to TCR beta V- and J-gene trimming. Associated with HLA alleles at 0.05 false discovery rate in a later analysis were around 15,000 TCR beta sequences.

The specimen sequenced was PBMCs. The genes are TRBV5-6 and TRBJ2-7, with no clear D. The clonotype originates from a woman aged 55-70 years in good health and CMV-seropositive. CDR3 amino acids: CASSSRLADYEQYF. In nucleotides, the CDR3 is TGTGCCAGCAGCTCTAGGCTGGCAGACTACGAGCAGTACTTC.